This T cell receptor beta chain was sequenced for a study of control samples from healthy donors and cancer patients. From germline, CDR1 is LGHDT and CDR2 YNNKEL (reference sequence). V was trimmed by 4 bases and J by 8 bases, leaving 15 bases between them. The CDR3 has 14 residues. Sequencing was performed with immunoSEQ multiplex PCR; in TCRdb, only in-frame clones are kept and a portion is missing. The repertoire holds tens of thousands of clones, approximately 87% seen once, with 12% in the top ten. The sequenced material came from PBMCs. The rearrangement links TRBV3-1 (or the pseudogene TRBV3-2) to TRBJ2-1; D is perhaps TRBD1 (8 bases). This TCR was recovered from a woman aged 55-75 years with lung cancer. The CDR3 DNA reads TGTGCCAGCAGCCCAAGGACAGGGAGGGATGAGCAGTTCTTC. It codes for CASSPRTGRDEQFF.